This T cell receptor beta chain is from a study of cytomegalovirus exposure and HLA in healthy donors. Among the 110 or so subjects of the validation cohort, separate from the roughly 600-subject first cohort, were the donors. Sequenced by immunoSEQ multiplex PCR; TCRdb stores in-frame clones only, minus some. Here the sample spans 200,000 to 250,000 clones, 65% to 85% being singletons. The CDR3 length is 13 residues. CDR1 and CDR2 from the germline V gene are MNHEY and SMNVEV (reference sequence). V was clipped by 4 bases and J by 4 bases, with 5 bases between them. In its sample, this clone was seen a few times.

The source material was PBMCs. The chain employs TRBV27 and TRBJ2-6; D gene uncertain. This sequence was found in a woman between 25 and 40 years old in good health and CMV-seropositive. CDR3 protein: CASSWRGANVLTF. CDR3 DNA: TGTGCCAGCAGTTGGCGCGGGGCCAACGTCCTGACTTTC.